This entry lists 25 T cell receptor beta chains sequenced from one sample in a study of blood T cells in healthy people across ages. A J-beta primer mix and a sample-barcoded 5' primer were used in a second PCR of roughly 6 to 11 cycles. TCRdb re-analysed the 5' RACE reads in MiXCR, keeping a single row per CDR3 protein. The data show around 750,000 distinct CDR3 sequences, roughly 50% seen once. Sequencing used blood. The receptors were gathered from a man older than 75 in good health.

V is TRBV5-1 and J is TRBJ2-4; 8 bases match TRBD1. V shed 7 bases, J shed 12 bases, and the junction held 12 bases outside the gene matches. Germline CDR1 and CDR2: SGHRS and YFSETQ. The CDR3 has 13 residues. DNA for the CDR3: TGCGCCAGCGGCACCGAAGGACAGGGAACTCAGTACTTC. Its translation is CASGTEGQGTQYF.

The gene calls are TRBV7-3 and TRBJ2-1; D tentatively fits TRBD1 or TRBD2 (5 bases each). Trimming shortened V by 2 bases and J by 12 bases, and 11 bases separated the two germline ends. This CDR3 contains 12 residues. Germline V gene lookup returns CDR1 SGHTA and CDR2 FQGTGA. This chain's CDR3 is CASSLQGPPQFF. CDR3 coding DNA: TGTGCCAGCAGCTTACAGGGACCACCGCAGTTCTTC.

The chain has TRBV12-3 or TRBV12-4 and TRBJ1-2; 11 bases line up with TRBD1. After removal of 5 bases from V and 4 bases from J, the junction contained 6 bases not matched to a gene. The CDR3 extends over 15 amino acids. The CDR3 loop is CASSGGTGGRYGYTF. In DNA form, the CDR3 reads TGTGCCAGCAGTGGGGGGACAGGGGGACGCTATGGCTACACCTTC.

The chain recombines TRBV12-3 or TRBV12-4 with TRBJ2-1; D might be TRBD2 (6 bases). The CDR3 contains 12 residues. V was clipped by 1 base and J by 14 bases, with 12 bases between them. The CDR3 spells CASSLVGGEEFF. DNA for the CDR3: TGTGCCAGCAGTTTAGTGGGCGGGGAGGAGTTCTTC.

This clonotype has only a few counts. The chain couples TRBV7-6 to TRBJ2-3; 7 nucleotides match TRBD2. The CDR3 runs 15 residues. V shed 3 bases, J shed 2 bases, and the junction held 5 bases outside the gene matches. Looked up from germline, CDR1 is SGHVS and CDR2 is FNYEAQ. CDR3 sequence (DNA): TGTGCCAGCAGCTTTGGGACTACACCCACAGATACGCAGTATTTT. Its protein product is CASSFGTTPTDTQYF.

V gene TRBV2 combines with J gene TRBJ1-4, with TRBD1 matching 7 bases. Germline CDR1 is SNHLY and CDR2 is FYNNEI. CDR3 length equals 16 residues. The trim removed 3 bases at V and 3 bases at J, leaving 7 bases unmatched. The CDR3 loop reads CASSERGRRSNEKLFF. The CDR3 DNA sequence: TGTGCCAGCAGTGAGAGGGGGCGTAGATCTAATGAAAAACTGTTTTTT.

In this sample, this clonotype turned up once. CDR3 sequence (DNA): TGTGCCAGCAGCTTCGATAGGAGAGGGATTAATTCACCCCTCCACTTT. Its translation: CASSFDRRGINSPLHF. The chain uses TRBV7-9 and TRBJ1-6; D unclear. Trimming left V 3 bases short and J 6 bases short, with 15 bases between. There are 16 residues in the CDR3. Germline V gene sequence: CDR1 SEHNR, CDR2 FQNEAQ (reference sequence).

The CDR3 loop reads CASSLVDSKLANYGYTF. The CDR3, as DNA: TGTGCCAGCAGCTTAGTGGACAGCAAGTTAGCTAACTATGGCTACACCTTC. The chain carries TRBV7-8 and TRBJ1-2; TRBD1 is a possible D gene (6 bases). The CDR3 has 17 residues. Germline lookup yields CDR1 SGHVS and CDR2 FQNEAQ. V was pared by 1 base and J by 0 bases, with 15 bases between.

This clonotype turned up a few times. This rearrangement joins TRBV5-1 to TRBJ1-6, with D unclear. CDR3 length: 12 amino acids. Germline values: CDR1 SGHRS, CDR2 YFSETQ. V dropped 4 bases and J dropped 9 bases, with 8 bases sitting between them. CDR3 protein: CASSPSGSPLHF. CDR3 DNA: TGCGCCAGCAGCCCTTCGGGTTCACCCCTCCACTTT.

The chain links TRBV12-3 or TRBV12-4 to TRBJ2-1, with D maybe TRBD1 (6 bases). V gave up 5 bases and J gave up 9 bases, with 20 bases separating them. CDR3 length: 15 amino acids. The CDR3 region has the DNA TGTGCCAGCAGTCCACAGGGTACAGTAAATGGTGAGCAGTTCTTC. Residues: CASSPQGTVNGEQFF.

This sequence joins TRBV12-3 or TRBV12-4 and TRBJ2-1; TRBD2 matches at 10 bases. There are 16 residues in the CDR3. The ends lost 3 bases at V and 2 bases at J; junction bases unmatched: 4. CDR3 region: CASSFLTSGTYNEQFF. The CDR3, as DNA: TGTGCCAGCAGTTTCCTCACTAGCGGGACCTACAATGAGCAGTTCTTC.

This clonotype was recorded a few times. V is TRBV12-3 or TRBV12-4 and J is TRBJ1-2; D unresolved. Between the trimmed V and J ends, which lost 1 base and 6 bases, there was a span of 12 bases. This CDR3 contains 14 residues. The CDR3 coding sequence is TGTGCCAGCAGTTTAGGGGGTGTTTCTCATGGCTACACCTTC. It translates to CASSLGGVSHGYTF.

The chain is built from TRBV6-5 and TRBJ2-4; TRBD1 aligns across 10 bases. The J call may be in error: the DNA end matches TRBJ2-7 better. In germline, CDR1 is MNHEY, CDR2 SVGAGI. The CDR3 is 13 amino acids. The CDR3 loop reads CASRRTGGSEQYF. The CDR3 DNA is TGTGCCAGCAGGCGGACAGGGGGGAGCGAGCAGTACTTC.

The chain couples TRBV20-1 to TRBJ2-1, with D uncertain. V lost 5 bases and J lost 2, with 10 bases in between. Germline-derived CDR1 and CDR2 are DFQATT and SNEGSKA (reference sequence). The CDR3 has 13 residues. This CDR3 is CSAASETYNEQFF. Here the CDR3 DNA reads TGCAGTGCTGCGTCAGAAACCTACAATGAGCAGTTCTTC.

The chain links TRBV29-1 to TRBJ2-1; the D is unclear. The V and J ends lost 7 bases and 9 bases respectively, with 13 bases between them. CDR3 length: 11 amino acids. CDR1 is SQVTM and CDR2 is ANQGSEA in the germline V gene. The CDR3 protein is CSAIISGEQFF. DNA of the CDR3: TGCAGCGCTATTATCAGTGGTGAGCAGTTCTTC.

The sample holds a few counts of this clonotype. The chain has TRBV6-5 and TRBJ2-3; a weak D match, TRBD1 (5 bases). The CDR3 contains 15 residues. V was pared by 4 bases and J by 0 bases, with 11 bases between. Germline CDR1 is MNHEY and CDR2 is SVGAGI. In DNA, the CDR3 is TGTGCCAGCAGTTTGCTAGGGGCTAGCACAGATACGCAGTATTTT. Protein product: CASSLLGASTDTQYF.

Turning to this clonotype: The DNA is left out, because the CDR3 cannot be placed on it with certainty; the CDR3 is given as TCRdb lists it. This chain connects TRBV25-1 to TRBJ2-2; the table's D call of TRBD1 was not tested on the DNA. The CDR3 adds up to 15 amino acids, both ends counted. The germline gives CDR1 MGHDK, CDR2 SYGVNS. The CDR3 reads CASSSGQGHTGELFF.

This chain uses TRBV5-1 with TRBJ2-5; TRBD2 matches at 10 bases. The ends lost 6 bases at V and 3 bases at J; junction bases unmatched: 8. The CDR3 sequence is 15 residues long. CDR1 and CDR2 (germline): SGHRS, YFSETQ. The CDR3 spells CASTRAGGREETQYF. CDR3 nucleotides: TGCGCCAGCACGAGAGCGGGAGGGCGGGAAGAGACCCAGTACTTC.

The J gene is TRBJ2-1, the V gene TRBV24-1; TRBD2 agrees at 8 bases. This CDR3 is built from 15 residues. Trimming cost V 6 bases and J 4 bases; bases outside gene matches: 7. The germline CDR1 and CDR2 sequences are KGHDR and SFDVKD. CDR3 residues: CATSPASGPYNEQFF. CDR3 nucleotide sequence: TGTGCCACCAGTCCCGCTAGCGGGCCGTACAATGAGCAGTTCTTC.

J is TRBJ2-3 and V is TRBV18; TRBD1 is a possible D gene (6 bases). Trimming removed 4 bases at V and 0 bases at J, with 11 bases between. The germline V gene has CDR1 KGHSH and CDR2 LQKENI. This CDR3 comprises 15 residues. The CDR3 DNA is TGTGCCAGCTCACTTACAGGGATTAGCACAGATACGCAGTATTTT. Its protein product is CASSLTGISTDTQYF.

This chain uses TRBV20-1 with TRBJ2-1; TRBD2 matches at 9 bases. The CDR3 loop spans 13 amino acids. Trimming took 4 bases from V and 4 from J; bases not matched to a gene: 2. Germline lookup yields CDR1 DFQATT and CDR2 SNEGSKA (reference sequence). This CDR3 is CSAISGGYNEQFF. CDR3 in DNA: TGCAGTGCTATTAGCGGGGGTTACAATGAGCAGTTCTTC.

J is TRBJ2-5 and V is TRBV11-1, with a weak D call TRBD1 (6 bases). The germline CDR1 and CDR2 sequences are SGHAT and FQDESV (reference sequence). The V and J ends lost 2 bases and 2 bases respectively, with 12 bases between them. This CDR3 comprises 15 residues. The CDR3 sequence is CASSLKYRDQETQYF. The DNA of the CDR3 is TGTGCCAGCAGCTTAAAGTACAGGGATCAAGAGACCCAGTACTTC.

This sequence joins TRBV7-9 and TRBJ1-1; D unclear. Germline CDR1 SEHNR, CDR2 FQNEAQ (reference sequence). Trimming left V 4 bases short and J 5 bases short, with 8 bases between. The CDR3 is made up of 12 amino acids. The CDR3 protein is CASSSLWTEAFF. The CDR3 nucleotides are TGTGCCAGCAGCTCCTTGTGGACTGAAGCTTTCTTT.

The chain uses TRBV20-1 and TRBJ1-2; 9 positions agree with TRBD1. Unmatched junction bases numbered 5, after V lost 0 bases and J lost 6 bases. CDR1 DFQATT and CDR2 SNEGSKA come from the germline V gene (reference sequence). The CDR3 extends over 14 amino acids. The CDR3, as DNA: TGCAGTGCTAGAGATCCCCGGACAGGGGATGGCTACACCTTC. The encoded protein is CSARDPRTGDGYTF.

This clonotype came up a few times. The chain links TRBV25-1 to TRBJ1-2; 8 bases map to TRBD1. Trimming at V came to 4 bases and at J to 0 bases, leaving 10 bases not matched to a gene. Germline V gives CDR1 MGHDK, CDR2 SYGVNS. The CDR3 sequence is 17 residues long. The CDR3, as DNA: TGTGCCAGCAGTGCGACGACAGGGGTGAAGACTAACTATGGCTACACCTTC. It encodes CASSATTGVKTNYGYTF.